Listed here is a single T cell receptor (beta chain). As processed by the authors: Estimates of nucleated cell counts were drawn from the amplification of reference gene primers. Here immunoSEQ multiplex PCR was the method, and the copy in TCRdb shows in-frame clones only, minus some. Clone size and V and J calls were adopted from that table, with D and trimming inferred from the DNA. The sample includes over 200,000 clones, 80% to 95% seen only once; the top ten take more than 0.7%. Seattle patients were enrolled while actively infected and followed longitudinally. The data originate from a study of blood T cell repertoires in COVID-19. Study overall: The United States, Italy and Spain provided the acute and convalescent COVID-19 samples. Sample material is recorded as cDNA or gDNA derived from T cells, B-cell-depleted T cells, or PBMCs.

The CDR3 length is 16 residues. Unmatched junction bases numbered 2, after V lost 0 bases and J lost 0 bases. Germline V CDR1 and CDR2: ENHRY, SYGVKD. The chain employs TRBV10-3 and TRBJ2-1; 7 bases fit TRBD2. Material for sequencing was peripheral blood. The source of this sequence is a man aged 55 to 70 with COVID-19, enrolled during active disease. The CDR3 is CAISESGGSSYNEQFF. CDR3 DNA: TGTGCCATCAGTGAGTCTGGCGGGAGCTCCTACAATGAGCAGTTCTTC.